This T cell receptor beta chain appears in the sequencing data of a study of blood T cell repertoires in COVID-19 (dated by TCRdb to about 2020). Regarding the complete study: Samples from collaborators originated in the United States, Italy and Spain and spanned both the acute and convalescent phases of COVID-19. The prospective study material was composed of cDNA or gDNA derived from T cells, B-cell-depleted T cells, or PBMCs. The dataset comprised deeply sampled blood TCRbeta repertoires from subjects exposed to, actively infected with, or recovered from COVID-19. A freely available public database, intended as a resource for researchers studying the immune response to SARS-CoV-2, is where the repertoires were released. The samples were drawn from the first 160 participants of the ongoing ImmuneRACE study and from 1,254 subjects provided by 6 global collaborators. Nearly every sample came with metadata listing a de-identified subject ID, COVID-19 status, age in years and sex. Where HLA class I and class II types were available, the types were taken from metadata supplied by the sample provider, not from assay-based typing. Findings and caveats that apply to the study as a whole: The quantity of clinical and demographic metadata differed by source and by participant and was supplied without curation.

Participants in the prospective study were aged roughly 18 to 89 years, lived in over 20 United States geographic areas, and enrolled through a virtual design. In the prospective study, participants were assigned to cohorts based on the clinical history participants reported in a screening survey and a study questionnaire. Recovered participants in ImmuneRACE Cohort 3 were defined as having two consecutive negative NP/OP PCR tests, clearance from a healthcare professional, or resolution of symptoms. Mobile phlebotomists in the prospective study collected whole blood, serum and a nasopharyngeal or oropharyngeal swab from every participant. Participants in the prospective study had the option to provide additional blood draws and questionnaires over a roughly two-month period. Before DNA extraction, blood samples from the prospective study were shipped at room temperature or frozen. Concerning this clone itself: Its binding antigen is unknown. No per-base quality is available; no much larger clone lies one base away.

TCRbeta CDR3 regions were amplified from genomic DNA using the immunoSEQ Assay, a bias-controlled multiplex PCR. As for the authors' bioinformatics: The number of nucleated cells in each sample was estimated by amplification of reference gene primers within the assay. To quantify the absolute abundance of each unique TCRbeta CDR3 rearrangement, sequence reads were collapsed and filtered. For each sample, productive Simpson clonality was calculated as the square root of Simpson's diversity index across productive rearrangements. TCRdb mirrors the immuneACCESS table, restricted to in-frame sequences. Some clones are absent from its copies; in checked studies, under half trace to an unresolved V gene, and the reason for the others is unknown. The DNA was the basis for D and trimming; V, J and clone size are from that table. The sample table shows 200,000 or so clones, and around 81% are seen once. 6% to 8% of the sample belongs to the ten largest clones.

The sample comprised PBMCs or T cells enriched from blood (not recorded which). This sequence was found in a man aged 35 to 55 who had recovered from COVID-19.

The base sequence is TGTGCCAGCACCCTGGACCCGACAGGGTCCAGCGGGGAGCTGTTTTTT. Translated, this gives CASTLDPTGSSGELFF. The chain is made from TRBV5-5 and TRBJ2-2; 7 junctional bases match TRBD1. CDR1 and CDR2 (SGHKS, YYEKEE) derive from the germline V gene (reference sequence). Germline trimming: 6 bases from V, 7 bases from J; junction bases outside gene matches: 15. The CDR3 measures 16 amino acids from cysteine to phenylalanine. Kept here is only the CDR3 DNA, which spans 48 bases and is read in frame from base 1.